The T cell receptor (beta chain) under discussion was sequenced for a study of radiotherapy plus CTLA-4 blockade in lung cancer. The germline V gene has CDR1 KGHSH and CDR2 LQKENI. The CDR3 extends over 13 amino acids. V was shortened by 3 bases and J by 4 bases, with 7 bases between the two germline ends. Method: immunoSEQ multiplex PCR; TCRdb's copy keeps in-frame clones and lacks some. The sample has about 97,000 clones, roughly 74% seen once. V is TRBV18 and J is TRBJ2-1; D is perhaps TRBD2 (6 bases). Sequenced here: peripheral blood, sampled from a patient treated with radiotherapy plus ipilimumab. This sequence was found in a human donor with non-small cell lung cancer who had a partial response to radiotherapy plus ipilimumab. Some clones in this sample may be carry-over from other donors' samples. CDR3 coding DNA: TGTGCCAGCTCACCCGGGACTTACAATGAGCAGTTCTTC. It encodes CASSPGTYNEQFF.